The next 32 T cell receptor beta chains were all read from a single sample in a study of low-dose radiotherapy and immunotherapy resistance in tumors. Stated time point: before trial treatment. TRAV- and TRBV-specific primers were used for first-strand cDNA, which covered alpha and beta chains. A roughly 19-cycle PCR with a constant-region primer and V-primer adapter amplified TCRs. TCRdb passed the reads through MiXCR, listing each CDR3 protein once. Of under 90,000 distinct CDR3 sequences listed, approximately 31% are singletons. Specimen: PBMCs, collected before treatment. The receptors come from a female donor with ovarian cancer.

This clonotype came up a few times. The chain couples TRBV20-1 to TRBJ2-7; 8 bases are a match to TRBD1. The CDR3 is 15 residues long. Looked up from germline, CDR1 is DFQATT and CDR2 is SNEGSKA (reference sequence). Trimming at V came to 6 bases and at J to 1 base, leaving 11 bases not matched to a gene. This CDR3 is CSATQLDRASYEQYF. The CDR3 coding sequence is TGCAGTGCCACGCAGTTGGACAGGGCATCCTACGAGCAGTACTTC.

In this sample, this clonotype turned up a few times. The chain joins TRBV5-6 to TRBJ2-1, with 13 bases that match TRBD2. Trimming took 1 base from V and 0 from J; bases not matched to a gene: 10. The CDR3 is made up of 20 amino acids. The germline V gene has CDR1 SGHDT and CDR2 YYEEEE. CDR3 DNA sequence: TGTGCCAGCAGCTTGTTGCCGGGACTAGCGGGGCTGAGCTCCTACAATGAGCAGTTCTTC. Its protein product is CASSLLPGLAGLSSYNEQFF.

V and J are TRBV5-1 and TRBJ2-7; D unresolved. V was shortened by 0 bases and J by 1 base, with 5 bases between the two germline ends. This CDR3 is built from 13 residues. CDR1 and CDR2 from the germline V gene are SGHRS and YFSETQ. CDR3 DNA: TGCGCCAGCAGCTTGGTCACTTCCTACGAGCAGTACTTC. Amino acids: CASSLVTSYEQYF. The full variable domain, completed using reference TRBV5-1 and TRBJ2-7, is KAGVTQTPRYLIKTRGQQVTLSCSPISGHRSVSWYQQTPGQGLQFLFEYFSETQRNKGNFPGRFSGRQFSNSRSEMNVSTLELGDSALYLCASSLVTSYEQYFGPGTRLTVT.

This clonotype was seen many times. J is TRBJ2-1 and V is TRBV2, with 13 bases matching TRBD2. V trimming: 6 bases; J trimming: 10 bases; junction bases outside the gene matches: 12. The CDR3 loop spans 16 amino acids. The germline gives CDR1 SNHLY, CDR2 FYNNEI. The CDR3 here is CASSRLAGGGFGEQFF. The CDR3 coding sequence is TGTGCCAGCAGCAGACTAGCGGGAGGAGGTTTTGGGGAGCAGTTCTTC.

The CDR3 is CASSAHGREGSNQPQHF. For the CDR3, the DNA is TGTGCCAGTAGTGCTCACGGCAGGGAGGGTAGCAATCAGCCCCAGCATTTT. The chain couples TRBV19 to TRBJ1-5; a weak D match, TRBD1 (5 bases). Germline V lookup: CDR1 LNHDA, CDR2 SQIVND (reference sequence). V shed 5 bases and J shed 0 bases, with 17 bases lying between them. There are 17 residues in the CDR3.

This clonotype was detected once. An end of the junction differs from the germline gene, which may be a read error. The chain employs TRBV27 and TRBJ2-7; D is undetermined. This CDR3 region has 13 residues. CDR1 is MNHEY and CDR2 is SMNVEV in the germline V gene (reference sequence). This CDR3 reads CPSSLLADYEQYF. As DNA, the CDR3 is TGTCCCAGCAGTTTATTGGCCGATTACGAGCAGTACTTC.

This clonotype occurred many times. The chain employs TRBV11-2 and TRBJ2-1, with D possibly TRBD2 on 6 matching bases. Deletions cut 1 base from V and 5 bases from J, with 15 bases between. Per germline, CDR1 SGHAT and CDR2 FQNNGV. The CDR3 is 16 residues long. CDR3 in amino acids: CASSLGVGSGHNEQFF. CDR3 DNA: TGTGCCAGCAGCTTAGGGGTAGGTAGCGGACACAATGAGCAGTTCTTC.

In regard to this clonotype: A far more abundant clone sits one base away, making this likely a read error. CDR3 amino acids: CASSLLPPGAAPYNEQYF. The CDR3 nucleotides are TGTGCCAGCAGTTTACTCCCTCCGGGAGCGGCGCCCTACAATGAGCAGTACTTC. V and J are TRBV27 and TRBJ2-5; a possible D gene is TRBD2 (6 bases). Germline loops: CDR1 MNHEY, CDR2 SMNVEV (reference sequence). The CDR3 has 18 amino acids. V gave up 2 bases and J gave up 11 bases, with 30 bases separating them.

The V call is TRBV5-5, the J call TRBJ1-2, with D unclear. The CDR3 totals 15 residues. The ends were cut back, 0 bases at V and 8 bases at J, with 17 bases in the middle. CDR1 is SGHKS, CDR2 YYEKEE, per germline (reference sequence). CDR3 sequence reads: CASSLEGLAVEGYTF. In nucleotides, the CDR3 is TGTGCCAGCAGCTTGGAAGGATTGGCAGTCGAAGGCTACACCTTC.

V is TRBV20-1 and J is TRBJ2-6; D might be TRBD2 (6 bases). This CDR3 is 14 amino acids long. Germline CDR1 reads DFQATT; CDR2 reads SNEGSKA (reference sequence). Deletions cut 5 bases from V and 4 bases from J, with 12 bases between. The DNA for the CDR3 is TGCAGTGCTTCCCGGGACTCCGGGGCCAACGTCCTGACTTTC. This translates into CSASRDSGANVLTF.

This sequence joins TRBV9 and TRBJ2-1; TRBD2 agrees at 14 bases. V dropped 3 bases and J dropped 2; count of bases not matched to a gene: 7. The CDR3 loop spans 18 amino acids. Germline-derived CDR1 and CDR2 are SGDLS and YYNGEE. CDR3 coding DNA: TGTGCCAGCAGCGCGACTAGCGGGAGGGGGAGAACCTACAATGAGCAGTTCTTC. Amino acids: CASSATSGRGRTYNEQFF.

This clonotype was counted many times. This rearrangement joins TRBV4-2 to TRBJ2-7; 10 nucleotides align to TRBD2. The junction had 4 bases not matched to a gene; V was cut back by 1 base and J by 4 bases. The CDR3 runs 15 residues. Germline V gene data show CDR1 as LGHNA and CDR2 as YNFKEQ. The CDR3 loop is CASSQGTSGVYEQYF. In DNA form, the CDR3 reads TGTGCCAGCAGCCAAGGTACTAGCGGGGTTTACGAGCAGTACTTC.

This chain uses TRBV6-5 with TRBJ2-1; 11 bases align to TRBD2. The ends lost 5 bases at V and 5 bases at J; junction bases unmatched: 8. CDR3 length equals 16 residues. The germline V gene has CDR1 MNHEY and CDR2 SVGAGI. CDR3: CASSPIAGGPHNEQFF. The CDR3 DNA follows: TGTGCCAGCAGTCCTATAGCGGGAGGGCCTCACAATGAGCAGTTCTTC.

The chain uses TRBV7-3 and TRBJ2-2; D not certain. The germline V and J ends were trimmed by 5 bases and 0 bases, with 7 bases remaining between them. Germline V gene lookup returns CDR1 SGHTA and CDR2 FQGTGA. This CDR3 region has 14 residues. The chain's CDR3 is CASSRDSNTGELFF. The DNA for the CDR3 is TGTGCCAGCAGCAGAGACTCGAACACCGGGGAGCTGTTTTTT.

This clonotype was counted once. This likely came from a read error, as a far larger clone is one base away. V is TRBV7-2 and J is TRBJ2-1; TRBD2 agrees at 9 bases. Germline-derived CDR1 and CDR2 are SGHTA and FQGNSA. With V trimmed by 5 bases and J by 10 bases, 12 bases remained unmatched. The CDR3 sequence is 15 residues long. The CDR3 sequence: CASSKAGGRAYEQFF. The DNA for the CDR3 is TGTGCCAGCAGCAAAGCGGGCGGGAGGGCCTACGAGCAGTTCTTC.

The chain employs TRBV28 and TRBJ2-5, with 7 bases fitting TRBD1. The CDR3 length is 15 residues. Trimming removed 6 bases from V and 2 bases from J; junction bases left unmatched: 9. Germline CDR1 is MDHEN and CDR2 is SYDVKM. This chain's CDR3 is CASREDGTEQETQYF. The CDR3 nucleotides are TGTGCCAGCAGGGAGGACGGGACAGAGCAAGAGACCCAGTACTTC.

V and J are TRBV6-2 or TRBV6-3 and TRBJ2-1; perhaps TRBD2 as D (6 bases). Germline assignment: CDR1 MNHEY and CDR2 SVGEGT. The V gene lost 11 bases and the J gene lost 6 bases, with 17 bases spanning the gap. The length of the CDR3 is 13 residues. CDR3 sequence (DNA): TGTGCCTGCCATAGGGACTCTCTCAATGAGCAGTTCTTC. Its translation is CACHRDSLNEQFF.

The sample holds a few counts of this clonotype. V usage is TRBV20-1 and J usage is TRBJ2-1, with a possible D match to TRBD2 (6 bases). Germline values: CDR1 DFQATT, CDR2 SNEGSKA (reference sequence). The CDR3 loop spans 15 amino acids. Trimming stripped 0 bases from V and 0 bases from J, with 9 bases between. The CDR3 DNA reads TGCAGTGCTAGAGATACAGCGGGCTCCTACAATGAGCAGTTCTTC. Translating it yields CSARDTAGSYNEQFF.

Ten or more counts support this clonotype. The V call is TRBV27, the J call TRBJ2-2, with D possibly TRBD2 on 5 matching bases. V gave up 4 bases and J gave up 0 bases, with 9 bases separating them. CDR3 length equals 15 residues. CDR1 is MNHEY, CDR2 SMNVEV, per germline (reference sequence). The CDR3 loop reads CASSWRSSNTGELFF. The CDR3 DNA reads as TGTGCCAGCAGTTGGAGGTCGTCGAACACCGGGGAGCTGTTTTTT.

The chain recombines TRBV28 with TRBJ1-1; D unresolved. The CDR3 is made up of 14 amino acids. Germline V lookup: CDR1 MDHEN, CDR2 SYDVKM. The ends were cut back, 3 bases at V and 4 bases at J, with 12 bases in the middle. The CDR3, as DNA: TGTGCCAGCAGTTTGTCCCGGCGCGCCACTGAAGCTTTCTTT. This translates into CASSLSRRATEAFF.

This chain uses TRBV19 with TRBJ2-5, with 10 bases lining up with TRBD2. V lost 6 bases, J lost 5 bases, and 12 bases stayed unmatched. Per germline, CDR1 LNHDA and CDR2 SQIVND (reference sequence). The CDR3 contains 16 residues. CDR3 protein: CASSRASGSGMETQYF. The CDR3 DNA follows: TGTGCCAGTAGCAGGGCTAGCGGGAGCGGTATGGAGACCCAGTACTTC.

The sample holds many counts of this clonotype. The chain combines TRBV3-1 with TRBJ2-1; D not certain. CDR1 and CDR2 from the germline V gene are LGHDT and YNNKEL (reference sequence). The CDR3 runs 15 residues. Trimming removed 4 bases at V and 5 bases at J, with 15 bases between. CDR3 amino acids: CASSPTFQAHNEQFF. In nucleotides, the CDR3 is TGTGCCAGCAGCCCAACATTCCAAGCACACAATGAGCAGTTCTTC.

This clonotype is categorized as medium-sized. The CDR3 protein is CASSYRGSGNTIYF. As DNA, the CDR3 is TGTGCCAGCAGTTACAGGGGATCTGGAAACACCATATATTTT. The V gene is TRBV6-2 or TRBV6-3, the J gene TRBJ1-3; D possibly corresponds to TRBD1 (5 bases). Germline V gene data show CDR1 as MNHEY and CDR2 as SVGEGT. The CDR3 length is 14 residues. V lost 2 bases and J lost 1, with 6 bases in between.

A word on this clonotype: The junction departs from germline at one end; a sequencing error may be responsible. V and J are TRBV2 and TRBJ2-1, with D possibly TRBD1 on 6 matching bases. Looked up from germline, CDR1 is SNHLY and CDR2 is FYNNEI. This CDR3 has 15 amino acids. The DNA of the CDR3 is TGTGCCAGCAGGGAAGGGGGATGGTCCTACAATGAGCAGTTCTTC. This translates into CASREGGWSYNEQFF.

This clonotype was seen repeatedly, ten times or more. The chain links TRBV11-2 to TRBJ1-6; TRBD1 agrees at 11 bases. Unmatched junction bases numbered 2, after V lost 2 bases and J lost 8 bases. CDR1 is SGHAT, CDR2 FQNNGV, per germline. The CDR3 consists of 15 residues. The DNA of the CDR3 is TGTGCCAGCAGCTTACTGGGACAGGGGGATTCACCCCTCCACTTT. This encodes CASSLLGQGDSPLHF.

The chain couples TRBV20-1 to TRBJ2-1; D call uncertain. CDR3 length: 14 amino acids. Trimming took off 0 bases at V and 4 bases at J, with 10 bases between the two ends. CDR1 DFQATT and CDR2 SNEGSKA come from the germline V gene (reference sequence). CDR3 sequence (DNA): TGCAGTGCTAGAGATCTTCTGGGGTACAATGAGCAGTTCTTC. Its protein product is CSARDLLGYNEQFF.

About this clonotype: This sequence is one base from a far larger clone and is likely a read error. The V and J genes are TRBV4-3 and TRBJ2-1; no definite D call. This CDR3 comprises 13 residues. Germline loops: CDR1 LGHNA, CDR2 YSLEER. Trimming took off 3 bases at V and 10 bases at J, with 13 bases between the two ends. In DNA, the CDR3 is TGCGCCAGCAGCCAGGGCCACTCCTACGAGCAGTTCTTC. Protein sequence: CASSQGHSYEQFF.

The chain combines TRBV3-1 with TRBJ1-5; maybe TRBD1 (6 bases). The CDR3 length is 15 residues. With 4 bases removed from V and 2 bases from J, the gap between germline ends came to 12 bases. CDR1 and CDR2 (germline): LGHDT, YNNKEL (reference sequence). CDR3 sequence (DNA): TGTGCCAGCAGCCTGGGGGGCGCGGGCAATCAGCCCCAGCATTTT. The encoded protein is CASSLGGAGNQPQHF. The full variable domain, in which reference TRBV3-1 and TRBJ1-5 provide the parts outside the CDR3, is DTAVSQTPKYLVTQMGNDKSIKCEQNLGHDTMYWYKQDSKKFLKIMFSYNNKELIINETVPNRFSPKSPDKAHLNLHINSLELGDSAVYFCASSLGGAGNQPQHFGDGTRLSIL.

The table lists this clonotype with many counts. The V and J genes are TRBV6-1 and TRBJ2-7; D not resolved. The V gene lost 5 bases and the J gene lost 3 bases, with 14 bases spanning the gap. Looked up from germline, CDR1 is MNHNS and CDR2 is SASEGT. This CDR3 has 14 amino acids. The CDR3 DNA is TGTGCCAGCAGTCCAGAAGGTCCAGGCTACGAGCAGTACTTC. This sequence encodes CASSPEGPGYEQYF.

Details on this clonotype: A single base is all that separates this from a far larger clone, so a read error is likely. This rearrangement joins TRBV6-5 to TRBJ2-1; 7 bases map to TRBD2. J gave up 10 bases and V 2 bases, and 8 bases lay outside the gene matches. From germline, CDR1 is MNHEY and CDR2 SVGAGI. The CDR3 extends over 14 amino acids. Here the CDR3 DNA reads TGTGCCAGCAGTTACCGAGGGAGGGTTTACGAGCAGTTCTTC. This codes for CASSYRGRVYEQFF.

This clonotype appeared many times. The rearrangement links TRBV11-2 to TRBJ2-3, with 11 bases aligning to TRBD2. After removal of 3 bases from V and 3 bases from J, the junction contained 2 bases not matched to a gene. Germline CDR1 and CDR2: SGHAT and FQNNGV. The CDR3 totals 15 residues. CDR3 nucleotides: TGTGCCAGCAGCTTGACTAGCGGGACAACAGATACGCAGTATTTT. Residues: CASSLTSGTTDTQYF.

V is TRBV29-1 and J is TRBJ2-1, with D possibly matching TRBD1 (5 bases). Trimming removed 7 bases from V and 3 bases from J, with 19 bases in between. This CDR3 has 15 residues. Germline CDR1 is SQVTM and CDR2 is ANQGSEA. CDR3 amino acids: CSAILGREIYNEQFF. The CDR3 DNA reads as TGCAGCGCTATACTGGGCAGGGAAATCTACAATGAGCAGTTCTTC.